The 8 T cell receptor beta chains below were found in one sample sequenced in a study of shared clonotypes between healthy human individuals. Libraries were prepared by immunoSEQ multiplex PCR; TCRdb keeps only in-frame clonotypes and omits some of them. The data hold a few million clones, with 85% to 95% observed a single time. What was sequenced was naive CD4+ T cells from PBMCs. The subset here: CD45RA+ positively selected. The receptors here all came from a man aged 18 to 29 in good health. Some clones in this sample may be carry-over from other donors' samples.

The chain couples TRBV11-3 to TRBJ2-7; 10 bases fit TRBD2. The J segment lost 5 bases and the V segment lost 4 bases, leaving 2 bases of the junction unmatched. Germline V gives CDR1 SGHNT, CDR2 YENEEA. CDR3 length equals 13 residues. The CDR3 spells CASSSGLADEQYF. CDR3 DNA sequence: TGTGCCAGCAGCTCTGGACTAGCGGACGAGCAGTACTTC.

This rearrangement joins TRBV5-4 to TRBJ2-6, with TRBD1 matching 12 bases. Trimming took 4 bases from V and 2 from J; bases not matched to a gene: 7. The length of the CDR3 is 18 residues. Germline CDR1 and CDR2: SGHNT and YYREEE (reference sequence). CDR3 bases: TGTGCCAGCAGCACCGGGACAGGGGGCTCACCTGGGGCCAACGTCCTGACTTTC. Its translation: CASSTGTGGSPGANVLTF.

The chain employs TRBV7-9 and TRBJ2-7; tentatively, D is TRBD1 (5 bases). The V end was cut by 0 bases, the J end by 0 bases, with 12 bases between. Germline-derived CDR1 and CDR2 are SEHNR and FQNEAQ (reference sequence). CDR3 length: 16 residues. The CDR3 sequence is CASSLASRQNSYEQYF. Here the CDR3 DNA reads TGTGCCAGCAGCTTAGCGTCACGACAGAACTCCTACGAGCAGTACTTC.

The rearrangement joins TRBV27 to TRBJ2-1; a weak D match, TRBD2 (6 bases). This CDR3 has 14 amino acids. CDR1 and CDR2 from the germline V gene are MNHEY and SMNVEV (reference sequence). V was trimmed by 5 bases and J by 7 bases, leaving 15 bases between them. The CDR3 DNA reads as TGTGCCAGCAGTGCCCGAGCGGGCGGGAATGAGCAGTTCTTC. It encodes CASSARAGGNEQFF.

About this clone: This sample also contains other DNA sequences that code for the same CDR3. The chain couples TRBV2 to TRBJ1-1, with D possibly TRBD1 on 6 matching bases. The germline CDR1 and CDR2 sequences are SNHLY and FYNNEI. Trimming removed 11 bases from V and 4 bases from J, with 14 bases in between. The CDR3 is made up of 12 amino acids. In nucleotides, the CDR3 is TGTGCCTCATCCGAGACAGGCACTGAAGCTTTCTTT. Translated: CASSETGTEAFF.

The chain carries TRBV6-5 and TRBJ1-5, with D hard to call. V was clipped by 5 bases and J by 7 bases, with 12 bases between them. The germline V gene has CDR1 MNHEY and CDR2 SVGAGI. The CDR3 spans 13 residues. As DNA, the CDR3 is TGTGCCAGCAGTCCCGGCAGGCTACAGCCCCAGCATTTT. It is translated as CASSPGRLQPQHF.

As to this clone: Other DNA sequences in the same sample also yield this CDR3. This sequence joins TRBV5-1 and TRBJ1-1; D gene unclear. The germline V gene encodes CDR1 SGHRS and CDR2 YFSETQ. V was shortened by 0 bases and J by 3 bases, with 12 bases between the two germline ends. The CDR3 has 15 amino acids. CDR3 loop: CASSLGTAGDTEAFF. CDR3 bases: TGCGCCAGCAGCTTGGGGACGGCCGGGGACACTGAAGCTTTCTTT.

The chain has TRBV6-4 and TRBJ2-7, with 13 bases aligning to TRBD2. Germline-derived CDR1 and CDR2 are MRHNA and SNTAGT. V shed 5 bases and J 6 bases; nucleotides not matched to a gene: 16. The CDR3 contains 18 residues. The CDR3 nucleotides read TGTGCCAGCAGTCTGGAACTAGCGGGAGGGCCCCGGGCCCTCGAGCAGTACTTC. Amino acids: CASSLELAGGPRALEQYF.